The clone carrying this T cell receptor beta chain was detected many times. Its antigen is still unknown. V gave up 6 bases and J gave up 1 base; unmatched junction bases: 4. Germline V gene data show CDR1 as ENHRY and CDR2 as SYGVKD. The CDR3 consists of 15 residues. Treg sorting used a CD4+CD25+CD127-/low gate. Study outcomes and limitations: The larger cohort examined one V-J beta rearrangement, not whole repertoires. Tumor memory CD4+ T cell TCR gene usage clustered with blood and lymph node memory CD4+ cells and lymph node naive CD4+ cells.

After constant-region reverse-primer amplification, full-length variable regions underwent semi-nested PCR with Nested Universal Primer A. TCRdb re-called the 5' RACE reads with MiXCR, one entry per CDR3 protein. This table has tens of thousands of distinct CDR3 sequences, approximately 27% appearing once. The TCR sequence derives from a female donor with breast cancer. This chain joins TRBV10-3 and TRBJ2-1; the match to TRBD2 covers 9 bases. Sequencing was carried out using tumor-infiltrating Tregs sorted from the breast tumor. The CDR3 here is CAIRIAGASYNEQFF. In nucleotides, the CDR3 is TGTGCCATCAGAATAGCGGGGGCGTCCTACAATGAGCAGTTCTTC.